This record looks at one T cell receptor beta chain sequence and its context. These data come from a study of cytomegalovirus exposure and HLA in healthy donors. A multiplex PCR was run with 60 Vbeta primers and 13 Jbeta primers. Per the authors' pipeline: Some 11 million of the 80 million or so unique TCR beta chains counted in a later analysis were shared. Profiling relied on immunoSEQ multiplex PCR, and the TCRdb table lists in-frame clones only, not all of them. The DNA gave D and trimming, while V, J and clone size come from that table. This sample has more than 85,000 clones; roughly three quarters occur once, and the top ten carry approximately 3%. This CDR3 region has 14 residues. The V gene's germline CDR1 is SQVTM and CDR2 ANQGSEA. Trimming took off 6 bases at V and 10 bases at J, with 22 bases between the two ends.

The receptor comes from a man younger than 45 in good health and CMV-seronegative. Sequencing was done on a sample of PBMCs. This chain uses TRBV29-1 with TRBJ2-1; tentatively, D is TRBD2 (6 bases). The CDR3 nucleotides read TGCAGCGTGACACCGGGACTTCATACAATGGAGCAGTTCTTC. It yields the protein CSVTPGLHTMEQFF.